The TCR beta chain described here comes from a study of blood T cell repertoires in COVID-19. Trimming stripped 5 bases from V and 3 bases from J, with 14 bases between. The germline CDR1 and CDR2 sequences are MDHEN and SYDVKM. The length of the CDR3 is 15 residues. Measured with immunoSEQ multiplex PCR; TCRdb has only the in-frame clones, and not every one. The sample shows a few hundred thousand clones, 65% to 85% of them seen only once. V is TRBV28 and J is TRBJ1-5; D is unclear. The sequencing sample was made of PBMCs or T cells enriched from blood (not recorded which). The source is a man aged 50 or older who had recovered from COVID-19. The CDR3, as DNA: TGTGCCAGCAGTCCCACCCACAAACCCAATCAGCCCCAGCATTTT. It yields the protein CASSPTHKPNQPQHF.